This T cell receptor (beta chain) originates from a study of T cells in Graves' hyperthyroidism and ophthalmopathy. Using RNA transcripts as the source, TCR beta CDR3 regions were amplified. The study used the HTBI primer set for a first-round RT-PCR of the TCR CDR3. TCRdb itself ran the multiplex PCR reads through MiXCR, one entry per CDR3 protein. The sample consists of roughly 93,000 distinct CDR3 sequences, about 40% of them appearing once. With a duration under 2 months, the hyperthyroidism was newly diagnosed in patients aged 18 to 65. This clonotype has a count of ten or more. Between the trimmed V and J ends, which lost 2 bases and 1 base, there was a span of 11 bases. The CDR3 sequence is 15 residues long. Germline V CDR1 and CDR2: SGHVS, FQNEAQ.

The receptor comes from a woman aged 25 to 45 with Graves' hyperthyroidism. The specimen was peripheral blood or thyroid tissue (not recorded which). The V and J genes are TRBV7-8 and TRBJ1-1; D is uncertain. In nucleotides, the CDR3 is TGTGCCAGCAGCTTATATCAGGCCCCGAACACTGAAGCTTTCTTT. This translates into CASSLYQAPNTEAFF.